The clone carrying this T cell receptor (beta chain) was observed a single time. Assay used: immunoSEQ multiplex PCR; TCRdb lists only in-frame clones, some missing. The sample carries 81,000 or so clones, 84% recorded once. The sample is drawn from a study of identifying expanded T cells in peripheral blood. The CDR3 has 16 amino acids. Germline values: CDR1 GTSNPN, CDR2 SVGIG (reference sequence). Losses at the gene ends were 1 base for V and 1 base for J; bases not matched to a gene: 0. The chain employs TRBV30 and TRBJ2-1; 14 bases fit TRBD2. This sequence originates from a person aged 18 to 70 in good health. The sample consisted of blood. The CDR3 here is CAWSGLAGGSYNEQFF. CDR3 bases: TGTGCCTGGAGTGGACTAGCGGGAGGGTCCTACAATGAGCAGTTCTTC.